The 23 T cell receptor beta chains given below trace back to one sample, sequenced in a study of CD4 T cells in relation to SARS-CoV-2 and coronaviruses. Measured with immunoSEQ multiplex PCR; TCRdb has only the in-frame clones, and not every one. The sample lists about 36,000 clones; over 60% were seen once. No antigen has been assigned to these receptors. Sequenced sample: memory CD4+ T cells from PBMCs, cultured in vitro. All receptors derive from an adult with COVID-19.

The chain joins TRBV6-6 to TRBJ1-1; no reliable D call. This CDR3 is 12 amino acids long. With 2 bases removed from V and 6 bases from J, the gap between germline ends came to 7 bases. The germline gives CDR1 MNHNY, CDR2 SVGAGI (reference sequence). CDR3: CASSYRGAEAFF. CDR3 sequence (DNA): TGTGCCAGCAGTTACCGCGGGGCTGAAGCTTTCTTT.

This chain connects TRBV14 to TRBJ2-1; D may match TRBD1 or TRBD2 (5 bases each). The V end lost 1 base, the J end lost 0 bases, and 19 bases lay between the germline ends. Germline values: CDR1 SGHDN, CDR2 FVKESK. The CDR3 has 19 residues. This CDR3 reads CASSQAFSWGIDSYNEQFF. The CDR3 DNA sequence: TGTGCCAGCAGCCAAGCATTCAGTTGGGGGATTGACTCCTACAATGAGCAGTTCTTC.

J is TRBJ2-1 and V is TRBV19, with 11 bases fitting TRBD1. The germline V gene has CDR1 LNHDA and CDR2 SQIVND (reference sequence). CDR3 length: 15 residues. With V trimmed by 4 bases and J by 9 bases, 8 bases remained unmatched. The CDR3 protein is CASSTSGQGAVEQFF. In DNA, the CDR3 is TGTGCCAGTAGTACTTCCGGACAGGGGGCCGTTGAGCAGTTCTTC.

The CDR3 is CASSLSTGANEKLFF. The CDR3 bases are TGTGCCAGCAGTTTATCGACAGGGGCCAATGAAAAACTGTTTTTT. V usage is TRBV28 and J usage is TRBJ1-4, with 8 bases aligning to TRBD1. J gave up 5 bases and V 1 base, and 3 bases lay outside the gene matches. Germline-derived CDR1 and CDR2 are MDHEN and SYDVKM. CDR3 length: 15 amino acids. Drawing the rest from reference TRBV28 and TRBJ1-4, the complete variable domain is DVKVTQSSRYLVKRTGEKVFLECVQDMDHENMFWYRQDPGLGLRLIYFSYDVKMKEKGDIPEGYSVSREKKERFSLILESASTNQTSMYLCASSLSTGANEKLFFGSGTQLSVL.

The V call is TRBV5-5, the J call TRBJ1-5; no clear D gene. This CDR3 is built from 15 residues. V was clipped by 4 bases and J by 3 bases, with 14 bases between them. Germline CDR1 reads SGHKS; CDR2 reads YYEKEE (reference sequence). The CDR3 DNA reads TGTGCCAGCAGCCCCCGGCCGGAAACCAATCAGCCCCAGCATTTT. It encodes CASSPRPETNQPQHF.

This chain connects TRBV28 to TRBJ2-1; D perhaps matches TRBD1 (6 bases). Germline assignment: CDR1 MDHEN and CDR2 SYDVKM. Trimming shortened V by 6 bases and J by 4 bases, and 10 bases separated the two germline ends. This CDR3 spans 13 amino acids. CDR3 nucleotides: TGTGCCAGCAGGGACAGAGCTTACAATGAGCAGTTCTTC. This encodes CASRDRAYNEQFF.

This clone came up a few times. J is TRBJ1-6 and V is TRBV27; D is undetermined. Trimming shortened V by 3 bases and J by 7 bases, and 13 bases separated the two germline ends. The CDR3 totals 15 residues. CDR1 and CDR2 from the germline V gene are MNHEY and SMNVEV (reference sequence). CDR3 sequence reads: CASSFGGLGNSPLHF. Here the CDR3 DNA reads TGTGCCAGCAGTTTTGGTGGGTTAGGCAATTCACCCCTCCACTTT.

V and J are TRBV7-9 and TRBJ1-2; D remains ambiguous. The CDR3 contains 15 residues. Germline CDR1 and CDR2: SEHNR and FQNEAQ (reference sequence). Trimming took off 5 bases at V and 1 base at J, with 14 bases between the two ends. The CDR3 DNA follows: TGTGCCAGCAGCCGAAAGGCAGAAGATAACTATGGCTACACCTTC. It codes for CASSRKAEDNYGYTF.

This chain uses TRBV28 with TRBJ2-4; 7 bases fit TRBD2. The CDR3 has 15 amino acids. The germline gives CDR1 MDHEN, CDR2 SYDVKM. Trimming at V came to 5 bases and at J to 0 bases, leaving 4 bases not matched to a gene. The CDR3, as DNA: TGTGCCAGCAGTGTGGCGGGAGTAGCCAAAAACATTCAGTACTTC. Translated: CASSVAGVAKNIQYF.

The count of this clone is one. V gene TRBV2 combines with J gene TRBJ2-5; the D call may be TRBD1 or TRBD2 (5 bases each). The CDR3 loop spans 14 amino acids. With 0 bases removed from V and 5 bases from J, the gap between germline ends came to 10 bases. Germline CDR1 and CDR2: SNHLY and FYNNEI. The CDR3 region is CASSEALGEETQYF. The CDR3 DNA reads TGTGCCAGCAGTGAAGCTCTGGGGGAGGAGACCCAGTACTTC.

The chain uses TRBV6-2 or TRBV6-3 and TRBJ1-5, with unresolved D. The V gene's germline CDR1 is MNHEY and CDR2 SVGEGT. The CDR3 consists of 12 residues. The V gene lost 2 bases and the J gene lost 4 bases, with 3 bases spanning the gap. CDR3 sequence reads: CASSYRNQPQHF. The CDR3 DNA reads as TGTGCCAGCAGTTACCGTAATCAGCCCCAGCATTTT.

V usage is TRBV11-3 and J usage is TRBJ2-3; D perhaps matches TRBD2 (5 bases). Per the germline V gene, CDR1 is SGHNT and CDR2 is YENEEA. The CDR3 is 18 amino acids. Trimming took off 2 bases at V and 4 bases at J, with 22 bases between the two ends. CDR3 sequence reads: CASSLSYGPRAASDTQYF. The CDR3 DNA is TGTGCCAGCAGCTTATCGTACGGTCCGAGGGCGGCCTCAGATACGCAGTATTTT.

The chain couples TRBV27 to TRBJ1-5, with D perhaps matching TRBD1 (5 bases). The CDR3 extends over 14 amino acids. V lost 10 bases and J lost 4, with 17 bases in between. Germline V CDR1 and CDR2: MNHEY, SMNVEV (reference sequence). CDR3 DNA sequence: TGTGCCAACAGCAAGGCAGGGTTAAATCAGCCCCAGCATTTT. As protein: CANSKAGLNQPQHF.

The chain has TRBV18 and TRBJ2-3; no definite D call. Germline CDR1 KGHSH, CDR2 LQKENI. V was pared by 0 bases and J by 1 base, with 2 bases between. This CDR3 comprises 13 residues. The CDR3 sequence: CASSPPGTDTQYF. The CDR3 nucleotides are TGTGCCAGCTCACCACCGGGCACAGATACGCAGTATTTT.

This chain connects TRBV28 to TRBJ1-1; 9 bases align to TRBD1. Germline values: CDR1 MDHEN, CDR2 SYDVKM. Germline trimming cut 3 bases from V and 11 bases from J; bases unmatched to any gene: 4. The CDR3 covers 12 residues. CDR3 coding DNA: TGTGCCAGCAGTTTGGACAGGGGATTGGCTTTCTTT. This sequence encodes CASSLDRGLAFF.

The chain uses TRBV10-2 and TRBJ2-2; 7 bases match TRBD2. This CDR3 comprises 15 residues. Germline V lookup: CDR1 WSHSY, CDR2 SAAADI. Trimming took 8 bases from V and 4 from J; bases not matched to a gene: 10. Written as DNA, the CDR3 is TGCGCCAGCCGTCCGCCGGGACTACCCACCGGGGAGCTGTTTTTT. Amino acid sequence: CASRPPGLPTGELFF.

The chain carries TRBV27 and TRBJ1-1; D is unclear. V was trimmed by 1 base and J by 4 bases, leaving 13 bases between them. CDR1 is MNHEY and CDR2 is SMNVEV in the germline V gene (reference sequence). CDR3 length equals 15 residues. The CDR3 bases are TGTGCCAGCAGTTTATGGGGTAGGAAGATCACTGAAGCTTTCTTT. This sequence encodes CASSLWGRKITEAFF.

The gene calls are TRBV11-3 and TRBJ2-2, with 11 bases fitting TRBD2. Trimming took 4 bases from V and 4 from J; bases not matched to a gene: 8. CDR1 and CDR2 (germline): SGHNT, YENEEA. There are 17 residues in the CDR3. CDR3 amino acids: CASSSALAGGPTGELFF. In DNA form, the CDR3 reads TGTGCCAGCAGCTCCGCTTTAGCGGGAGGGCCCACCGGGGAGCTGTTTTTT.

The V call is TRBV6-4, the J call TRBJ2-2, with D uncertain. Germline-derived CDR1 and CDR2 are MRHNA and SNTAGT. CDR3 size: 13 residues. Trimming cost V 3 bases and J 3 bases, with 5 bases left between them. CDR3 nucleotides: TGTGCCAGCAGTGAGTCCGACACCGGGGAGCTGTTTTTT. As protein: CASSESDTGELFF.

This clone was counted a few times. The genes are TRBV7-2 and TRBJ2-5; D perhaps matches TRBD2 (5 bases). This CDR3 is built from 15 residues. V dropped 1 base and J dropped 1 base, with 10 bases sitting between them. The germline V gene has CDR1 SGHTA and CDR2 FQGNSA. Here the CDR3 reads CASSLGGITQETQYF. CDR3 nucleotides: TGTGCCAGCAGCTTAGGAGGGATCACCCAAGAGACCCAGTACTTC. Drawing the rest from reference TRBV7-2 and TRBJ2-5, the complete variable domain is GAGVSQSPSNKVTEKGKDVELRCDPISGHTALYWYRQSLGQGLEFLIYFQGNSAPDKSGLPSDRFSAERTGGSVSTLTIQRTQQEDSAVYLCASSLGGITQETQYFGPGTRLLVL.

J is TRBJ2-5 and V is TRBV4-1; D unresolved. Deletions cut 0 bases from V and 12 bases from J, with 20 bases between. The CDR3 is 15 residues long. Germline V lookup: CDR1 MGHRA, CDR2 YSYEKL. DNA of the CDR3: TGCGCCAGCAGCCAAGATCTAGATTTCAGCGACCCCGAGTACTTC. Its translation is CASSQDLDFSDPEYF.

In DNA, the CDR3 is TGTGCCAGCAGTGAAATGGGCACCGGGGAGCTGTTTTTT. It is translated as CASSEMGTGELFF. The gene calls are TRBV2 and TRBJ2-2, with no clear D. This CDR3 is 13 amino acids long. Deletions cut 2 bases from V and 4 bases from J, with 5 bases between. Looked up from germline, CDR1 is SNHLY and CDR2 is FYNNEI.

The rearrangement uses TRBV4-2 and TRBJ2-5; TRBD2 matches 12 bases. CDR3 size: 17 residues. J lost 5 bases, V lost 1 base, and 8 bases had no gene match. Germline V gene data show CDR1 as LGHNA and CDR2 as YNFKEQ. CDR3 nucleotide sequence: TGTGCCAGCAGCCAAGTAGCTAGCGGGAGGGCCCGGGAGACCCAGTACTTC. Its protein product is CASSQVASGRARETQYF.